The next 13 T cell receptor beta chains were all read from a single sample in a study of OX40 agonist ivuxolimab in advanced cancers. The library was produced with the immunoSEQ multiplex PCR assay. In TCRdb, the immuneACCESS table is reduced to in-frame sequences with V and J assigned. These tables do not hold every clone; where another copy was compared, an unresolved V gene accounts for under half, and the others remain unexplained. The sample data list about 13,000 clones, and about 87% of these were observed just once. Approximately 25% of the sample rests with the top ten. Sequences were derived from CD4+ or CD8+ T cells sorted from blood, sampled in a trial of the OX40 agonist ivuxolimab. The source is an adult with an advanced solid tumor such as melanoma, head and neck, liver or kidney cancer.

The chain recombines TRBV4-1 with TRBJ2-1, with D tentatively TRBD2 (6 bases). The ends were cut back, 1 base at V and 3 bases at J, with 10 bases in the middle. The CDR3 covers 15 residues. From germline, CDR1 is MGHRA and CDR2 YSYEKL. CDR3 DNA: TGCGCCAGCAGCCAAGCTAGCGCGATCTACAATGAGCAGTTCTTC. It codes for CASSQASAIYNEQFF.

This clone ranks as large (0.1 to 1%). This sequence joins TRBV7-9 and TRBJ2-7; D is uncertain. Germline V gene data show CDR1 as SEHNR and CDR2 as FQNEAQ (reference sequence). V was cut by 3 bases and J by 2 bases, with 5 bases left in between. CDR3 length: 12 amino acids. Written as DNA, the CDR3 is TGTGCCAGCAGCTTCCATCCCTACGAGCAGTACTTC. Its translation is CASSFHPYEQYF.

The CDR3 DNA sequence: TGTGCCAGCAGCGTGGGCACGTCCTCCTACAATGAGCAGTTCTTC. Translating gives CASSVGTSSYNEQFF. V is TRBV9 and J is TRBJ2-1; no firm D call. The V gene lost 2 bases and the J gene lost 0 bases, with 9 bases spanning the gap. Germline assignment: CDR1 SGDLS and CDR2 YYNGEE. The length of the CDR3 is 15 residues. Using reference TRBV9 and TRBJ2-1 for the parts outside the CDR3, the full variable domain is DSGVTQTPKHLITATGQRVTLRCSPRSGDLSVYWYQQSLDQGLQFLIQYYNGEERAKGNILERFSAQQFPDLHSELNLSSLELGDSALYFCASSVGTSSYNEQFFGPGTRLTVL.

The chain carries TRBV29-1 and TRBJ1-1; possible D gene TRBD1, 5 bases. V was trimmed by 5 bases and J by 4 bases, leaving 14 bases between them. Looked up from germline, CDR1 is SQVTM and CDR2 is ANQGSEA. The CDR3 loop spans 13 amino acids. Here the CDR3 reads CSVSGAGRTEAFF. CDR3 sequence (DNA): TGCAGCGTTAGCGGTGCAGGGCGCACTGAAGCTTTCTTT.

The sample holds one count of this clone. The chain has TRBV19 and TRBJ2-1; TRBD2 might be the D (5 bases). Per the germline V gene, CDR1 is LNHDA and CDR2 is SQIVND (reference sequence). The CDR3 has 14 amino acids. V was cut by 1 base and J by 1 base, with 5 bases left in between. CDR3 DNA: TGTGCCAGTAGTATAGGAGGGTCCTACAATGAGCAGTTCTTC. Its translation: CASSIGGSYNEQFF.

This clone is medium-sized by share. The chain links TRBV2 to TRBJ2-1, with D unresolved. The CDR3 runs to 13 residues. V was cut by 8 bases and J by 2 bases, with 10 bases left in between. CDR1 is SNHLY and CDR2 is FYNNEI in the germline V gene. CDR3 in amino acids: CASSTWAYNEQFF. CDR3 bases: TGTGCCAGCTCGACATGGGCCTACAATGAGCAGTTCTTC.

For the CDR3, the DNA is TGTGCCAGCAGTTACTCGTTTCGGAACACCGGGGAGCTGTTTTTT. Translating gives CASSYSFRNTGELFF. The V gene is TRBV6-5, the J gene TRBJ2-2, with unresolved D. Trimming shortened V by 0 bases and J by 1 base, and 6 bases separated the two germline ends. Germline CDR1 MNHEY, CDR2 SVGAGI. CDR3 length: 15 amino acids.

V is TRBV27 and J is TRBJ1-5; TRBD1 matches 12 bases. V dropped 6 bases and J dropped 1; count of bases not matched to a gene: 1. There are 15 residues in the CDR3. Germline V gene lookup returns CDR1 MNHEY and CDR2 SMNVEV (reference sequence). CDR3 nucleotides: TGTGCCAGCAGGGGACAGGGGGCGAGCAATCAGCCCCAGCATTTT. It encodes CASRGQGASNQPQHF.

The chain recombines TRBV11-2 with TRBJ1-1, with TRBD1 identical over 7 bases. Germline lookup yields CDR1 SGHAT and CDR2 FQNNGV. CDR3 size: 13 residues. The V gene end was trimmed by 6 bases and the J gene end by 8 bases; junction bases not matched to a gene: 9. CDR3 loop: CASSRGRIEEAFF. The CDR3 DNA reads TGTGCCAGCAGTAGGGGGCGGATCGAGGAAGCTTTCTTT.

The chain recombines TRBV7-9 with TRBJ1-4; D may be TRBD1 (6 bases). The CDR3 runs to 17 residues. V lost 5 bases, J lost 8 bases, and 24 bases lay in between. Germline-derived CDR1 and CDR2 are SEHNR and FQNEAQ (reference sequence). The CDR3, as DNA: TGTGCCAGCAGCCCCCCGGGCGGGGGACAAGTGCGGGAAAAACTGTTTTTT. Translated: CASSPPGGGQVREKLFF.

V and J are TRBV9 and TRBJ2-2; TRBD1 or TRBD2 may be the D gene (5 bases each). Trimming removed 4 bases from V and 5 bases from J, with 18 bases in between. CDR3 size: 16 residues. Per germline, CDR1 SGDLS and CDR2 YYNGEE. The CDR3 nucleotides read TGTGCCAGCAGCATCGATGGGGCGGGTTTTACCGGGGAGCTGTTTTTT. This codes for CASSIDGAGFTGELFF. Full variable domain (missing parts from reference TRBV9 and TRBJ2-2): DSGVTQTPKHLITATGQRVTLRCSPRSGDLSVYWYQQSLDQGLQFLIQYYNGEERAKGNILERFSAQQFPDLHSELNLSSLELGDSALYFCASSIDGAGFTGELFFGEGSRLTVL.

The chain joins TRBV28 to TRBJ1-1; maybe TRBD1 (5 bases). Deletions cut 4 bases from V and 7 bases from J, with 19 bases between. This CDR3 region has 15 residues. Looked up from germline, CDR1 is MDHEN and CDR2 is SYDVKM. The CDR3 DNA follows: TGTGCCAGCAGTTCCGTCGCGGCAGGGAGAATTGAAGCTTTCTTT. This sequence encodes CASSSVAAGRIEAFF. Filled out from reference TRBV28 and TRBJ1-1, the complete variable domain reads DVKVTQSSRYLVKRTGEKVFLECVQDMDHENMFWYRQDPGLGLRLIYFSYDVKMKEKGDIPEGYSVSREKKERFSLILESASTNQTSMYLCASSSVAAGRIEAFFGQGTRLTVV.

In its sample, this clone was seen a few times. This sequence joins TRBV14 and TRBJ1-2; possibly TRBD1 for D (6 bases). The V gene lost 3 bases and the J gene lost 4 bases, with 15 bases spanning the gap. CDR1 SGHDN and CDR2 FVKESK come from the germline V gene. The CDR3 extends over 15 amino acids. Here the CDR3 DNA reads TGTGCCAGCAGCCAGCTGGGACAAAACTTCTATGGCTACACCTTC. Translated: CASSQLGQNFYGYTF. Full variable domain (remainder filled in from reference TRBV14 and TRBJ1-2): EAGVTQFPSHSVIEKGQTVTLRCDPISGHDNLYWYRRVMGKEIKFLLHFVKESKQDESGMPNNRFLAERTGGTYSTLKVQPAELEDSGVYFCASSQLGQNFYGYTFGSGTRLTVV.